This T cell receptor (beta chain) derives from a study of OX40 agonist ivuxolimab in advanced cancers. Measured with immunoSEQ multiplex PCR; TCRdb has only the in-frame clones, and not every one. The data hold about 12,000 clones, with roughly 69% observed a single time. CDR1 and CDR2 from the germline V gene are SNHLY and FYNNEI. Trimming shortened V by 6 bases and J by 5 bases, and 22 bases separated the two germline ends. The CDR3 sequence is 16 residues long. The sequences come from CD4+ or CD8+ T cells sorted from blood, collected in a trial of the OX40 agonist ivuxolimab. This clonotype was obtained from an adult with an advanced solid tumor such as melanoma, head and neck, liver or kidney cancer. The chain joins TRBV2 to TRBJ1-1; tentative D call: TRBD1 (6 bases). CDR3 loop: CASSLLGGGLSTEAFF. In nucleotides, the CDR3 is TGTGCCAGCAGCCTCCTAGGGGGGGGGTTAAGTACTGAAGCTTTCTTT.